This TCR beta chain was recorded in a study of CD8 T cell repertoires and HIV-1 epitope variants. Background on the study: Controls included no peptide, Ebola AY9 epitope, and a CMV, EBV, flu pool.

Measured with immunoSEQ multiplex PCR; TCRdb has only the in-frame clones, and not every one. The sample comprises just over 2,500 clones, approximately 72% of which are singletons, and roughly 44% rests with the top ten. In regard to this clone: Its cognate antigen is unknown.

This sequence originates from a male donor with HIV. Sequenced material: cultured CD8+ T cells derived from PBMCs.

The CDR3 bases are TGCGCCAGCAGCCAAGATACAGGGTACCCCTACGAGCAGTACTTC. Translated: CASSQDTGYPYEQYF. V and J are TRBV4-1 and TRBJ2-7, with D tentatively TRBD1 (6 bases). CDR1 MGHRA and CDR2 YSYEKL come from the germline V gene. V lost 0 bases and J 2 bases, leaving 11 bases between the germline ends. The CDR3 consists of 15 residues.